In this sample, the clone carrying this TCR beta chain turned up once. Its antigen is not identified. These data belong to a study of regulatory T cells. Study results and limitations: In CD3G-deficient patients, conventional CD4+ T cells were enriched for hydrophobic CDR3 residues at positions 6 and 7. In patients, unique TRB V-J pairs were restricted and V/J usage skewed, especially in Tregs.

The primer mix had 52 TRBV and 13 TRBJ primers. Method: immunoSEQ multiplex PCR; TCRdb's copy keeps in-frame clones and lacks some. The sample carries approximately 40,000 clones, approximately 90% recorded once. Germline values: CDR1 MNHNY, CDR2 SVGAGI (reference sequence). The length of the CDR3 is 16 residues. The V and J ends lost 4 bases and 9 bases, in that order; junction bases with no gene match: 15. Every patient with CD3G deficiency had evidence of autoimmunity. Patients aged 2 to 39 years had fewer naive and more memory CD4+ and CD8+ T cells. CD4+ T cells were divided by sorting: CD25-high CD127-low Tregs, CD25-low CD127-high conventional cells.

The TCR sequence derives from a person aged 18-29 years with CD3G deficiency. Material: conventional CD4+ T cells sorted from blood. The gene calls are TRBV6-6 and TRBJ2-1; TRBD1 agrees at 7 bases. The CDR3 spells CASSLLGDRVGSEQFF. The CDR3 DNA reads TGTGCCAGCAGTTTGCTGGGCGACAGGGTGGGGTCTGAGCAGTTCTTC.